Listed here is a single TCR beta chain. What it recognizes is unknown. The CDR3 extends 3 residues past the end of the read, so its final part is completed from the germline J gene. The table came from immunoSEQ multiplex PCR; TCRdb's copy has only in-frame clones and leaves some out. This sample contains about 18,000 clones. Cervical HPV DNA detected by MY09/MY11 PCR, typed by dot-blot. This record belongs to a study of T cells in women clearing cervical HPV infection. Study overall: No precancer developed; the control's incident HPV16 infection cleared within 12 months. Whole-study findings and limits: A classifier using richness and V gene abundances reached an AUC of about 0.83. CIN3+ cases had significantly higher TCR richness than controls; evenness did not differ.

The CDR3 is 16 residues long. The V gene end was trimmed by 1 base and the J gene end by 1 base; junction bases not matched to a gene: 2. Germline V gene lookup returns CDR1 GTSNPN and CDR2 SVGIG (reference sequence). The sample comprised blood buffy coat. V usage is TRBV30 and J usage is TRBJ2-3, with 13 bases lining up with TRBD2. The source is a woman aged 18 to 75 with a cervical HPV16 infection that either progressed to CIN3+ or cleared (not recorded which). This CDR3 reads CAWSATSGRGTDTQYF. The sequenced part of the CDR3 DNA is TGTGCCTGGAGTGCCACTAGCGGGAGGGGCACAGATACG.